In its sample, the clone carrying this T cell receptor beta chain was seen many times. The sample is drawn from a study of CD8 T cells in ankylosing spondylitis. The CDR3 runs to 16 residues. Germline V gene sequence: CDR1 SNHLY, CDR2 FYNNEI. Between the trimmed V and J ends, which lost 7 bases and 2 bases, there was a span of 21 bases. TCRdb recomputed calls from the 5' RACE reads with MiXCR, one row per CDR3 protein. Among 250,000 or so distinct CDR3 sequences listed, about 24% were seen once. Material for sequencing was blood, either unsorted or a sorted T cell fraction (not recorded which). This chain joins TRBV2 and TRBJ2-7; D is possibly TRBD1 (6 bases). The source is a male donor with ankylosing spondylitis or in good health (not recorded which). CDR3 bases: TGTGCCAGCAAGACGGACAGTCTCAATGGCGCCTACGAGCAGTACTTC. Translation gives CASKTDSLNGAYEQYF.